The source of this T cell receptor (beta chain) is a study of T cells in localized non-small cell lung cancer (dated by TCRdb to about 2020). Looking at the study overall: The study examined T cell repertoires in approximately 240 patients with early-stage NSCLC and compared tumors with uninvolved tumor-adjacent lungs. The cohort was made up of 236 treatment-naive NSCLC patients whose localized lung tumors had been resected. Of the NSCLC patients, roughly 130 were male and roughly 100 were female, and the mean age was approximately 64 years.

This clone was seen only a few times. Its antigen is still unknown. The record has no base qualities; no much larger clone is one base away. What the work shows at the level of the full study, not this receptor alone: Uninvolved tumor-adjacent lung showed the highest T cell clonality, higher than tumor, which suggests more focused antigenic responses in the uninvolved tumor-adjacent lung. Higher T cell density in blood was associated with longer overall survival, whereas higher clonality in adjacent lung was associated with shorter survival. Because multi-region sequencing of the tumors was not done, intratumor heterogeneity could not be ruled out. Since the design was exploratory, TCR variables were selected using unadjusted p-values with no false-discovery rate correction. Of the top 100 tumor clones, a median of 57 were detected in paired uninvolved adjacent lung; 28 were also among that lung's top 100.

Reading from cysteine to phenylalanine, the CDR3 counts 13 amino acids. Of all the DNA, just the CDR3 is kept, 39 bases in frame from base 1. CDR1 and CDR2 were assigned from the germline V gene (reference sequence) as GTSNPN and SVGIG. Unmatched junction bases come to 2, with V trimmed by 1 base and J by 3 bases. At diagnosis, tumor, uninvolved tumor-adjacent lung and peripheral blood were collected and then preserved as a mix of FFPE and fresh-frozen material. The immunoSEQ Assay was used to sequence TCR beta CDR3 regions from DNA. The paper's data handling went like this. T cell density was computed as TCR beta template counts normalized to usable DNA estimated by amplifying housekeeping genes. Richness was estimated with the preseqR package, extrapolating to 400,000 templates for PBMC samples and 120,000 templates for tissue samples. Clonality was taken to be one minus Pielou's evenness. Differential abundance testing on productive amino-acid clonotypes, with a minimum total count of 5 and an alpha of 0.1, was used to identify tissue-enriched TCRs. The Jaccard Index and the Morisita Overlap Index were used to measure repertoire overlap between compartments. TCR beta CDR3s were clustered by GLIPH together with public tetramer-defined viral CDR3s, and at least three viral sequences plus V-gene enrichment were required for viral motifs. TCRdb stores this immuneACCESS table with in-frame sequences only. Part of the clones is absent; in the studies checked, under half of the shortfall reflects unresolved V genes, and no reason is known for the rest. The V and J calls and clone size are taken from that table; D and trimming were inferred from the DNA. This sample has around 1,500 clones in its table, and approximately 20% of those were observed once. The ten top clones hold about 10% of the sample.

Sample: lung tumor tissue, taken before any cancer treatment. Recombination linked TRBV30 to TRBJ2-5, and TRBD2 matches 7 of the central bases. The TCR sequence derives from a male donor at least 60 years old with stage I lung adenocarcinoma. The sequenced DNA: TGTGCCTGGAGTGGTCTAGCGGAAGAGACCCAGTACTTC. This translates into CAWSGLAEETQYF. With the rest looked up from the reference TRBV30 and TRBJ2-5 genes rather than sequenced, the full variable domain is SQTIHQWPATLVQPVGSPLSLECTVEGTSNPNLYWYRQAAGRGLQLLFYSVGIGQISSEVPQNLSASRPQDRQFILSSKKLLLSDSGFYLCAWSGLAEETQYFGPGTRLLVL.